Below, 2 T cell receptor beta chains from the same sample are listed, as sequenced in a study of T cells in localized non-small cell lung cancer. Generated by immunoSEQ multiplex PCR, the TCRdb table keeps only in-frame clones and is missing some. The sample gives fewer than 2,500 clones, more than 15% of which show up once; about an eighth is in the top ten. The starting material was lung tumor tissue, obtained before any cancer treatment. These receptors originate from a man aged 35 to 69 with stage I squamous cell lung carcinoma.

This clone has only a few counts. The chain carries TRBV6-8 and TRBJ2-3; weak D call: TRBD2 (6 bases). CDR3 length equals 15 residues. With 0 bases removed from V and 1 base from J, the gap between germline ends came to 8 bases. Germline V gene lookup returns CDR1 MNHGY and CDR2 SAAAGT. This CDR3 reads CASSYSRGGTDTQYF. CDR3 coding DNA: TGTGCCAGCAGTTACTCGCGGGGCGGCACAGATACGCAGTATTTT.

The V gene is TRBV18, the J gene TRBJ1-1, with D perhaps TRBD1 (5 bases). CDR1 and CDR2 (germline): KGHSH, LQKENI. Deletions cut 2 bases from V and 4 bases from J, with 11 bases between. CDR3 length: 14 amino acids. CDR3 nucleotide sequence: TGTGCCAGCTCACCATACCAGGGAGCCACTGAAGCTTTCTTT. As protein: CASSPYQGATEAFF.